A single sample gave rise to the 21 T cell receptor beta chains below, sequenced in a study of OX40 agonist ivuxolimab in advanced cancers. Receptor amplification or capture employed the immunoSEQ multiplex PCR assay. In TCRdb, the immuneACCESS table is reduced to in-frame sequences with V and J assigned. These tables do not hold every clone; where another copy was compared, an unresolved V gene accounts for under half, and the others remain unexplained. The sample records about 45,000 clones, about 85% of which are singletons. The leading ten clones occupy 5% to 6.5% of the sample. Specimen: CD4+ or CD8+ T cells sorted from blood, collected in a trial of the OX40 agonist ivuxolimab. Source of these receptors: an adult with an advanced solid tumor such as melanoma, head and neck, liver or kidney cancer.

The genes are TRBV28 and TRBJ1-1; D ambiguous. The V end was cut by 4 bases, the J end by 2 bases, with 11 bases between. Germline CDR1 reads MDHEN; CDR2 reads SYDVKM. This CDR3 is 14 amino acids long. The DNA for the CDR3 is TGTGCCAGCAGTTCCCAGACTCAAAACACTGAAGCTTTCTTT. Translation gives CASSSQTQNTEAFF. The entire variable domain, with the rest obtained from reference TRBV28 and TRBJ1-1, is as follows: DVKVTQSSRYLVKRTGEKVFLECVQDMDHENMFWYRQDPGLGLRLIYFSYDVKMKEKGDIPEGYSVSREKKERFSLILESASTNQTSMYLCASSSQTQNTEAFFGQGTRLTVV.

This sequence joins TRBV11-2 and TRBJ2-3; D uncertain. This CDR3 contains 15 residues. Germline V gives CDR1 SGHAT, CDR2 FQNNGV. Trimming left V 3 bases short and J 4 bases short, with 14 bases between. The CDR3 spells CASSFTNLIADTQYF. DNA of the CDR3: TGTGCCAGCAGCTTCACCAACCTTATAGCAGATACGCAGTATTTT.

The chain recombines TRBV2 with TRBJ1-5; a possible D gene is TRBD1 (6 bases). Germline V gene lookup returns CDR1 SNHLY and CDR2 FYNNEI. This CDR3 region has 13 residues. Trimming removed 11 bases at V and 0 bases at J, with 11 bases between. CDR3 amino acids: CAVRDNSNQPQHF. CDR3 DNA: TGTGCCGTCAGGGACAATAGCAATCAGCCCCAGCATTTT.

The chain links TRBV7-9 to TRBJ2-2; D call uncertain. V lost 5 bases to trimming and J lost 0 bases, with 7 bases between them. This CDR3 is built from 14 residues. CDR1 is SEHNR, CDR2 FQNEAQ, per germline (reference sequence). The CDR3 here is CASSTDTNTGELFF. In DNA, the CDR3 is TGTGCCAGCAGCACCGACACGAACACCGGGGAGCTGTTTTTT.

The V gene is TRBV28, the J gene TRBJ2-5, with 8 bases aligning to TRBD2. This CDR3 is built from 13 residues. The V and J ends lost 9 bases and 2 bases, in that order; junction bases with no gene match: 5. Germline assignment: CDR1 MDHEN and CDR2 SYDVKM. The CDR3 reads CASGRGDQETQYF. The CDR3 DNA reads TGTGCCAGTGGGCGGGGGGATCAAGAGACCCAGTACTTC.

V and J are TRBV28 and TRBJ1-2; TRBD1 matches at 9 bases. J gave up 4 bases and V 3 bases, and 6 bases lay outside the gene matches. CDR1 and CDR2 from the germline V gene are MDHEN and SYDVKM. CDR3 length equals 15 residues. CDR3 loop: CASSFRDRGFYGYTF. The DNA for the CDR3 is TGTGCCAGCAGTTTTCGCGACAGGGGGTTCTATGGCTACACCTTC.

With regard to this clone: Other DNA sequences in the sample encode the same CDR3. The chain links TRBV4-1 to TRBJ1-4; the D is unclear. The V end was cut by 1 base, the J end by 8 bases, with 14 bases between. CDR1 and CDR2 from the germline V gene are MGHRA and YSYEKL. This CDR3 has 15 residues. The CDR3 spells CASSQGAGGNEKLFF. CDR3 coding DNA: TGCGCCAGCAGCCAAGGGGCAGGAGGAAACGAAAAACTGTTTTTT.

This chain uses TRBV29-1 with TRBJ1-1; D call uncertain. Per the germline V gene, CDR1 is SQVTM and CDR2 is ANQGSEA. Trimming took 7 bases from V and 1 from J, leaving 16 bases between them. This CDR3 has 14 amino acids. The CDR3 nucleotides are TGCAGCGGTTGGAGGGTGGGGAGGAACACTGAAGCTTTCTTT. Amino acids: CSGWRVGRNTEAFF.

This chain connects TRBV10-3 to TRBJ2-7; 8 positions match TRBD1. CDR1 and CDR2 from the germline V gene are ENHRY and SYGVKD. V lost 8 bases to trimming and J lost 2 bases; unmatched junction nucleotides: 5. The CDR3 covers 13 residues. CDR3 coding DNA: TGTGCCATCTCCGCACAGGGGGCCTACGAGCAGTACTTC. It is translated as CAISAQGAYEQYF.

This clone was seen a single time. This chain links TRBV18 with TRBJ2-5, with D perhaps given as TRBD1 or TRBD2 (5 bases each). V gave up 4 bases and J gave up 5 bases, with 11 bases separating them. This CDR3 region has 13 residues. Germline values: CDR1 KGHSH, CDR2 LQKENI. As DNA, the CDR3 is TGTGCCAGCTCACTCCATAGGGACGAGACCCAGTACTTC. Amino acids: CASSLHRDETQYF.

The CDR3 protein is CASSERGNNQPQHF. The CDR3, as DNA: TGTGCCAGCAGTGAAAGGGGAAACAATCAGCCCCAGCATTTT. V usage is TRBV2 and J usage is TRBJ1-5, with D perhaps matching TRBD1 (5 bases). Deletions cut 2 bases from V and 3 bases from J, with 8 bases between. The CDR3 spans 14 residues. In germline, CDR1 is SNHLY, CDR2 FYNNEI.

This chain connects TRBV2 to TRBJ2-5, with D possibly called TRBD1 or TRBD2 (5 bases each). Germline loops: CDR1 SNHLY, CDR2 FYNNEI. CDR3 length: 13 residues. Between the trimmed V and J ends, which lost 6 bases and 6 bases, there was a span of 14 bases. CDR3 amino acids: CASRGPQGKTQYF. The CDR3 DNA sequence: TGTGCCAGCAGGGGACCACAAGGGAAGACCCAGTACTTC.

The rearrangement links TRBV5-1 to TRBJ1-1; 7 positions match TRBD1. CDR3 length: 17 residues. The junction had 18 bases not matched to a gene; V was cut back by 5 bases and J by 5 bases. Germline CDR1 and CDR2: SGHRS and YFSETQ. The CDR3 coding sequence is TGCGCCAGCAGGGGCGAGACAGGGACCTACTCGACGACTGAAGCTTTCTTT. Protein sequence: CASRGETGTYSTTEAFF.

The chain employs TRBV4-1 and TRBJ2-1; TRBD2 agrees at 11 bases. V was clipped by 4 bases and J by 3 bases; unmatched bases: 5. The CDR3 has 16 amino acids. Germline lookup yields CDR1 MGHRA and CDR2 YSYEKL. CDR3 protein: CASSRQGTSGYNEQFF. The CDR3 DNA reads as TGCGCCAGCAGCCGACAAGGGACTAGCGGCTACAATGAGCAGTTCTTC.

V usage is TRBV5-6 and J usage is TRBJ2-7, with a possible D match to TRBD2 (5 bases). V was shortened by 4 bases and J by 0 bases, with 14 bases between the two germline ends. Germline assignment: CDR1 SGHDT and CDR2 YYEEEE. This CDR3 is built from 15 residues. The CDR3 here is CASSLGVISSYEQYF. As DNA, the CDR3 is TGTGCCAGCAGCCTGGGAGTTATAAGCTCCTACGAGCAGTACTTC.

The chain has TRBV30 and TRBJ1-1; 8 bases align to TRBD1. The CDR3 has 15 residues. The germline V gene has CDR1 GTSNPN and CDR2 SVGIG (reference sequence). The V and J ends lost 2 bases and 3 bases, in that order; junction bases with no gene match: 8. CDR3 sequence reads: CAWSFQGAVYTEAFF. The CDR3 DNA sequence: TGTGCCTGGAGTTTTCAGGGGGCTGTCTACACTGAAGCTTTCTTT.

The chain has TRBV28 and TRBJ2-7; 10 bases align to TRBD1. This CDR3 spans 17 amino acids. Germline CDR1 is MDHEN and CDR2 is SYDVKM. Trimming removed 4 bases from V and 9 bases from J; junction bases left unmatched: 18. DNA for the CDR3: TGTGCCAGCAGTTGGGGACAGGGGCCCCAGAGGGTAGAGGGGCAGTACTTC. It codes for CASSWGQGPQRVEGQYF. Complete variable domain (other parts from reference TRBV28 and TRBJ2-7): DVKVTQSSRYLVKRTGEKVFLECVQDMDHENMFWYRQDPGLGLRLIYFSYDVKMKEKGDIPEGYSVSREKKERFSLILESASTNQTSMYLCASSWGQGPQRVEGQYFGPGTRLTVT.

The rearrangement uses TRBV27 and TRBJ2-7; maybe TRBD1 (6 bases). CDR1 is MNHEY, CDR2 SMNVEV, per germline (reference sequence). This CDR3 comprises 13 residues. Trimming left V 5 bases short and J 2 bases short, with 10 bases between. CDR3 DNA: TGTGCCAGCAGTCCGGACAGAACCTACGAGCAGTACTTC. Translation gives CASSPDRTYEQYF.

V gene TRBV5-1 combines with J gene TRBJ2-7; 11 bases agree with TRBD1. The CDR3 covers 15 residues. The V gene's germline CDR1 is SGHRS and CDR2 YFSETQ. The ends lost 4 bases at V and 2 bases at J; junction bases unmatched: 5. The CDR3 DNA reads as TGCGCCAGCAGCGTTTCGGGACAGGGGGCCTACGAGCAGTACTTC. Residues: CASSVSGQGAYEQYF.

This clone turned up a few times. The chain joins TRBV7-9 to TRBJ2-3, with D perhaps being TRBD1 or TRBD2 (6 bases each). From germline, CDR1 is SEHNR and CDR2 FQNEAQ (reference sequence). Trimming left V 5 bases short and J 5 bases short, with 23 bases between. The CDR3 is 17 residues long. CDR3 in DNA: TGTGCCAGCAGCCAAAGGGGGGCAGGGAGGTTTGGAGATACGCAGTATTTT. This sequence encodes CASSQRGAGRFGDTQYF.

The CDR3 protein is CASRGLRNIQYF. CDR3 in DNA: TGTGCCAGCAGGGGCCTTAGGAACATTCAGTACTTC. The chain employs TRBV27 and TRBJ2-4; no reliable D call. CDR1 and CDR2 from the germline V gene are MNHEY and SMNVEV (reference sequence). Trimming left V 6 bases short and J 7 bases short, with 10 bases between. CDR3 length: 12 amino acids.